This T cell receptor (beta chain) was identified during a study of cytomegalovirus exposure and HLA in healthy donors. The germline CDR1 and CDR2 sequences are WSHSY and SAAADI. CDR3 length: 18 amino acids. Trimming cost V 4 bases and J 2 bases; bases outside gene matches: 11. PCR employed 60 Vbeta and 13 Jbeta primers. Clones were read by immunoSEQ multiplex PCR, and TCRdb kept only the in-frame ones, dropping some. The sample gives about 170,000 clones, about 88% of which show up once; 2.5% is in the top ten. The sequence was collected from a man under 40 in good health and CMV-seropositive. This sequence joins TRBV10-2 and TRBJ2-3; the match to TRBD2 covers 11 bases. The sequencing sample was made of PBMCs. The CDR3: CASSGPMKTSGVTDTQYF. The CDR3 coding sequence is TGCGCCAGCAGTGGTCCCATGAAGACTAGCGGGGTCACAGATACGCAGTATTTT.